The 31 T cell receptor beta chains below were found in one sample sequenced in a study of blood T cell repertoires in COVID-19. Using immunoSEQ multiplex PCR, the repertoire was profiled, and TCRdb retains in-frame clones only, with some absent. The data hold about 350,000 clones, with roughly 90% observed a single time. Sequenced sample: peripheral blood. The receptors were gathered from a woman aged 70-85 years with COVID-19, enrolled during active disease.

This chain joins TRBV2 and TRBJ2-7; 8 bases map to TRBD1. CDR1 and CDR2 from the germline V gene are SNHLY and FYNNEI. The CDR3 extends over 13 amino acids. V lost 3 bases to trimming and J lost 2 bases; unmatched junction nucleotides: 0. Written as DNA, the CDR3 is TGTGCCAGCAGTGAGGACAGGGCCTACGAGCAGTACTTC. This translates into CASSEDRAYEQYF.

This rearrangement joins TRBV9 to TRBJ1-1; D is perhaps TRBD1 (6 bases). V lost 3 bases to trimming and J lost 2 bases, with 11 bases between them. CDR1 and CDR2 (germline): SGDLS, YYNGEE. CDR3 length: 14 amino acids. The chain's CDR3 is CASSAKDSNTEAFF. CDR3 DNA: TGTGCCAGCAGCGCCAAGGACAGTAACACTGAAGCTTTCTTT. The full variable domain, with the rest looked up from reference TRBV9 and TRBJ1-1, is DSGVTQTPKHLITATGQRVTLRCSPRSGDLSVYWYQQSLDQGLQFLIQYYNGEERAKGNILERFSAQQFPDLHSELNLSSLELGDSALYFCASSAKDSNTEAFFGQGTRLTVV.

V is TRBV2 and J is TRBJ1-5, with TRBD1 as a possible D gene (6 bases). CDR1 is SNHLY and CDR2 is FYNNEI in the germline V gene. The length of the CDR3 is 13 residues. The ends were cut back, 3 bases at V and 4 bases at J, with 7 bases in the middle. The CDR3 sequence is CASSDQGNQPQHF. Here the CDR3 DNA reads TGTGCCAGCAGTGACCAGGGGAATCAGCCCCAGCATTTT.

The chain uses TRBV4-1 and TRBJ2-7, with TRBD1 as a possible D gene (6 bases). V was pared by 3 bases and J by 0 bases, with 15 bases between. CDR3 size: 16 residues. The V gene's germline CDR1 is MGHRA and CDR2 YSYEKL. CDR3 coding DNA: TGCGCCAGCAGCCAGTTGTTACAGGGTTTCTCCTACGAGCAGTACTTC. It is translated as CASSQLLQGFSYEQYF.

The V call is TRBV10-3, the J call TRBJ1-2; maybe TRBD1 (5 bases). Germline V gene lookup returns CDR1 ENHRY and CDR2 SYGVKD. The V end lost 0 bases, the J end lost 4 bases, and 12 bases lay between the germline ends. The CDR3 consists of 15 residues. CDR3 amino acids: CAISESPGNSYGYTF. Here the CDR3 DNA reads TGTGCCATCAGTGAGTCTCCAGGGAATAGCTATGGCTACACCTTC.

This clone has only a few counts. This CDR3 is also generated by other DNA sequences in the sample. The genes are TRBV4-1 and TRBJ2-7; 7 positions match TRBD1. The junction had 2 bases not matched to a gene; V was cut back by 1 base and J by 2 bases. Per the germline V gene, CDR1 is MGHRA and CDR2 is YSYEKL. This CDR3 has 14 residues. The CDR3, as DNA: TGCGCCAGCAGCCAAGGACAGGGTACCTACGAGCAGTACTTC. This translates into CASSQGQGTYEQYF.

This chain uses TRBV29-1 with TRBJ1-2; D not resolved. The CDR3 totals 12 residues. Germline assignment: CDR1 SQVTM and CDR2 ANQGSEA. V was trimmed by 6 bases and J by 0 bases, leaving 8 bases between them. The CDR3 sequence is CSVRGSNYGYTF. In DNA, the CDR3 is TGCAGCGTGCGGGGTTCTAACTATGGCTACACCTTC.

The chain employs TRBV12-5 and TRBJ1-1; possibly TRBD1 for D (6 bases). Germline V CDR1 and CDR2: LGHNT, FRNRAP. Deletions cut 2 bases from V and 4 bases from J, with 14 bases between. The CDR3 covers 15 residues. The CDR3 DNA follows: TGTGCTAGTGGTTTGACCACAGGGAGGGTCACTGAAGCTTTCTTT. It specifies CASGLTTGRVTEAFF.

The rearrangement joins TRBV6-2 or TRBV6-3 to TRBJ2-7; maybe TRBD2 (7 bases). Looked up from germline, CDR1 is MNHEY and CDR2 is SVGEGT. V was trimmed by 2 bases and J by 6 bases, leaving 17 bases between them. This CDR3 is built from 15 residues. In DNA, the CDR3 is TGTGCCAGCAGTTACCCCCGGGGGGCAATCCCCGAGCAGTACTTC. Translating it yields CASSYPRGAIPEQYF.

The chain carries TRBV29-1 and TRBJ1-5, with 7 nucleotides matching TRBD1. The ends lost 6 bases at V and 5 bases at J; junction bases unmatched: 7. Germline V lookup: CDR1 SQVTM, CDR2 ANQGSEA. The CDR3 is 13 residues long. The CDR3: CSVRQGPHQPQHF. In DNA form, the CDR3 reads TGCAGCGTGAGACAGGGCCCTCATCAGCCCCAGCATTTT.

The J gene is TRBJ1-4, the V gene TRBV5-1; a weak D match, TRBD1 (6 bases). Germline-derived CDR1 and CDR2 are SGHRS and YFSETQ. Trimming took off 0 bases at V and 8 bases at J, with 17 bases between the two ends. This CDR3 comprises 16 residues. The CDR3 protein is CASSLVSGVAGEKLFF. CDR3 sequence (DNA): TGCGCCAGCAGCTTGGTGTCAGGGGTTGCTGGAGAAAAACTGTTTTTT. Full variable domain (rest looked up from reference TRBV5-1 and TRBJ1-4): KAGVTQTPRYLIKTRGQQVTLSCSPISGHRSVSWYQQTPGQGLQFLFEYFSETQRNKGNFPGRFSGRQFSNSRSEMNVSTLELGDSALYLCASSLVSGVAGEKLFFGSGTQLSVL.

V gene TRBV24-1 combines with J gene TRBJ1-4; D gene ambiguous. The CDR3 length is 14 residues. Germline assignment: CDR1 KGHDR and CDR2 SFDVKD. Trimming left V 4 bases short and J 4 bases short, with 9 bases between. CDR3 bases: TGTGCCACCAGTGAAGTGGACTTTAATGAAAAACTGTTTTTT. Translation: CATSEVDFNEKLFF.

There are a few counts of this clone. This chain uses TRBV19 with TRBJ1-2, with 7 nucleotides matching TRBD1. Germline CDR1 and CDR2: LNHDA and SQIVND (reference sequence). The CDR3 consists of 13 residues. J gave up 7 bases and V 4 bases, and 6 bases lay outside the gene matches. The CDR3 here is CASSNSGQAGYTF. The CDR3 DNA sequence: TGTGCCAGTAGTAACAGTGGACAGGCTGGCTACACCTTC.

Here the CDR3 reads CASSPTGTGSTGELFF. The CDR3 coding sequence is TGTGCCAGCAGCCCGACCGGGACAGGGTCCACCGGGGAGCTGTTTTTT. This chain joins TRBV5-4 and TRBJ2-2, with TRBD1 matching over 9 bases. After removal of 4 bases from V and 4 bases from J, the junction contained 8 bases not matched to a gene. Germline values: CDR1 SGHNT, CDR2 YYREEE (reference sequence). The CDR3 contains 16 residues.

As DNA, the CDR3 is TGTGCCAGCAGCGTAGCCGGGACTAATCAAGAGACCCAGTACTTC. It codes for CASSVAGTNQETQYF. The chain combines TRBV9 with TRBJ2-5; TRBD2 matches 7 bases. Germline assignment: CDR1 SGDLS and CDR2 YYNGEE. Trimming at V came to 0 bases and at J to 2 bases, leaving 4 bases not matched to a gene. The CDR3 contains 15 residues. Together with reference TRBV9 and TRBJ2-5, the CDR3 gives the full variable domain: DSGVTQTPKHLITATGQRVTLRCSPRSGDLSVYWYQQSLDQGLQFLIQYYNGEERAKGNILERFSAQQFPDLHSELNLSSLELGDSALYFCASSVAGTNQETQYFGPGTRLLVL.

This clone was seen just once. The chain uses TRBV6-5 and TRBJ1-1, with D perhaps TRBD1 (5 bases). Trimming took off 4 bases at V and 0 bases at J, with 9 bases between the two ends. The CDR3 runs 14 residues. Looked up from germline, CDR1 is MNHEY and CDR2 is SVGAGI. Here the CDR3 DNA reads TGTGCCAGCAGTTTTGGGGGGATGAACACTGAAGCTTTCTTT. The encoded protein is CASSFGGMNTEAFF.

The chain combines TRBV21-1 with TRBJ1-1; TRBD1, the table's D call, was not compared with the DNA. TRBV21-1 is labeled a pseudogene. This CDR3 has 19 amino acids. CDR3 DNA sequence: TGTGCCAGCAGCAAAGCGGTACCGACAGGGGGGACCGGGAACACTGAAGCTTTCTTT. It codes for CASSKAVPTGGTGNTEAFF.

The V gene is TRBV7-2, the J gene TRBJ1-2; TRBD1 matches at 11 bases. The V gene's germline CDR1 is SGHTA and CDR2 FQGNSA. The trim removed 0 bases at V and 4 bases at J, leaving 7 bases unmatched. CDR3 length equals 17 residues. CDR3 amino acids: CASSLARTGGFGYGYTF. The CDR3 DNA is TGTGCCAGCAGCTTAGCTCGGACAGGGGGCTTTGGCTATGGCTACACCTTC.

The V call is TRBV7-9, the J call TRBJ1-2, with 11 positions matching TRBD1. The CDR3 runs 16 residues. V trimming: 3 bases; J trimming: 2 bases; junction bases outside the gene matches: 5. CDR1 SEHNR and CDR2 FQNEAQ come from the germline V gene (reference sequence). CDR3 in amino acids: CASSFRDRGRNYGYTF. The CDR3, as DNA: TGTGCCAGCAGCTTCAGGGACAGGGGGAGGAACTATGGCTACACCTTC. Looking up the rest from reference TRBV7-9 and TRBJ1-2 gives the full variable domain: DTGVSQNPRHKITKRGQNVTFRCDPISEHNRLYWYRQTLGQGPEFLTYFQNEAQLEKSRLLSDRFSAERPKGSFSTLEIQRTEQGDSAMYLCASSFRDRGRNYGYTFGSGTRLTVV.

This clone was picked up one time. The chain links TRBV9 to TRBJ2-7, with a possible D match to TRBD1 (5 bases). The CDR3 is 14 amino acids. Germline V gene sequence: CDR1 SGDLS, CDR2 YYNGEE. V gave up 0 bases and J gave up 7 bases, with 14 bases separating them. For the CDR3, the DNA is TGTGCCAGCAGCGTAGAGGGGTACGCATTTGAGCAGTACTTC. This translates into CASSVEGYAFEQYF.

The gene calls are TRBV23-1 and TRBJ1-1, with TRBD1 matching 7 bases. TRBV23-1 is an ORF; its function is uncertain. V lost 9 bases, J lost 1 base, and 5 bases stayed unmatched. CDR3 length: 13 amino acids. The CDR3 loop is CARYRGPNTEAFF. CDR3 nucleotide sequence: TGCGCCAGGTACAGGGGACCGAACACTGAAGCTTTCTTT.

This clone was seen only a few times. The CDR3 spells CASHRGRDYGYTF. The CDR3 region has the DNA TGTGCCAGCCACAGGGGGCGCGACTATGGCTACACCTTC. The J gene is TRBJ1-2, the V gene TRBV2, with 9 nucleotides matching TRBD1. Germline assignment: CDR1 SNHLY and CDR2 FYNNEI. V lost 8 bases and J lost 3; bases outside the gene matches: 4. The length of the CDR3 is 13 residues.

The chain recombines TRBV20-1 with TRBJ2-1; D is undetermined. The V gene lost 5 bases and the J gene lost 10 bases, with 12 bases spanning the gap. This CDR3 spans 11 amino acids. Per germline, CDR1 DFQATT and CDR2 SNEGSKA (reference sequence). CDR3 coding DNA: TGCAGTGCTCCCTCAACAATCGAGCAGTTCTTC. Translated, it gives CSAPSTIEQFF.

This clone was recorded only once. As DNA, the CDR3 is TGTGCCAGCAGCGCGACACCTTCCTACGAGCAGTACTTC. Protein sequence: CASSATPSYEQYF. V usage is TRBV9 and J usage is TRBJ2-7; D is unresolved. Germline V gives CDR1 SGDLS, CDR2 YYNGEE. The CDR3 sequence is 13 residues long. Trimming pared 3 bases from V and 1 base from J, leaving 8 bases between.

The chain couples TRBV6-6 to TRBJ1-6; TRBD1 might be the D (6 bases). This CDR3 contains 14 residues. Germline-derived CDR1 and CDR2 are MNHNY and SVGAGI (reference sequence). V lost 5 bases to trimming and J lost 5 bases, with 10 bases between them. The CDR3 loop is CASSDGQHNSPLHF. The DNA for the CDR3 is TGTGCCAGCAGTGACGGACAGCATAATTCACCCCTCCACTTT.

The rearrangement uses TRBV5-1 and TRBJ2-5; 13 nucleotides align to TRBD2. The junction had 9 bases not matched to a gene; V was cut back by 3 bases and J by 7 bases. The length of the CDR3 is 16 residues. Per the germline V gene, CDR1 is SGHRS and CDR2 is YFSETQ. The DNA of the CDR3 is TGCGCCAGCAGCTCCTGGACTAGCGGGGGCGCAGGGACCCAGTACTTC. Its protein is CASSSWTSGGAGTQYF.

The V gene is TRBV7-9, the J gene TRBJ2-7; tentative D call: TRBD1 (5 bases). Deletions cut 7 bases from V and 5 bases from J, with 24 bases between. Germline V CDR1 and CDR2: SEHNR, FQNEAQ (reference sequence). This CDR3 is 16 amino acids long. The CDR3 sequence is CASTSSWGYDANEQYF. Written as DNA, the CDR3 is TGTGCCAGCACCTCCTCCTGGGGCTACGATGCGAACGAGCAGTACTTC.

The chain joins TRBV11-3 to TRBJ2-1; 8 nucleotides align to TRBD1. The junction had 9 bases not matched to a gene; V was cut back by 5 bases and J by 6 bases. CDR1 is SGHNT and CDR2 is YENEEA in the germline V gene. The CDR3 is 15 residues long. The chain's CDR3 is CASSARGTGPNEQFF. The CDR3, as DNA: TGTGCCAGCAGCGCCCGCGGGACAGGCCCCAATGAGCAGTTCTTC. The entire variable domain, with the rest obtained from reference TRBV11-3 and TRBJ2-1, is as follows: EAGVVQSPRYKIIEKKQPVAFWCNPISGHNTLYWYLQNLGQGPELLIRYENEEAVDDSQLPKDRFSAERLKGVDSTLKIQPAELGDSAVYLCASSARGTGPNEQFFGPGTRLTVL.

V and J are TRBV12-3 or TRBV12-4 and TRBJ2-2; TRBD2 is a possible D gene (5 bases). Trimming pared 11 bases from V and 5 bases from J, leaving 12 bases between. The CDR3 contains 12 residues. CDR3 amino acids: CAGGWQTGELFF. Here the CDR3 DNA reads TGTGCCGGAGGATGGCAAACCGGGGAGCTGTTTTTT.

V and J are TRBV5-1 and TRBJ2-3; no clear D. The CDR3 consists of 14 residues. The V end was cut by 4 bases, the J end by 5 bases, with 14 bases between. The germline gives CDR1 SGHRS, CDR2 YFSETQ. The CDR3 sequence: CASSPPPPVDTQYF. Written as DNA, the CDR3 is TGCGCCAGCAGCCCTCCTCCGCCGGTAGATACGCAGTATTTT.

V gene TRBV27 combines with J gene TRBJ2-5; tentatively, D is TRBD1 (6 bases). CDR3 length: 14 residues. V lost 6 bases, J lost 7 bases, and 18 bases lay in between. Germline V gene lookup returns CDR1 MNHEY and CDR2 SMNVEV (reference sequence). The CDR3 spells CASSPDRSSGTQYF. Written as DNA, the CDR3 is TGTGCCAGCAGCCCCGACAGGTCGTCGGGGACCCAGTACTTC.